The source of this T cell receptor beta chain is a study of blood T cell repertoires in COVID-19. As for the study in general: The United States, Italy and Spain provided the acute and convalescent COVID-19 samples. PBMCs, B-cell-depleted T cells, or T cells provided the cDNA or gDNA that made up the material.

This CDR3 contains 13 residues. Germline values: CDR1 SGHTA, CDR2 FQGNSA. Between the trimmed V and J ends, which lost 4 bases and 1 base, there was a span of 7 bases. Profiling relied on immunoSEQ multiplex PCR, and the TCRdb table lists in-frame clones only, not all of them. The sample holds 150,000 to 200,000 clones, approximately 82% seen once. Researchers sorted participants into cohorts using their self-reported clinical history. All recovered Cohort 3 donors got two negative PCRs, got clearance, or saw symptom resolution. The receptor was derived from a woman aged 45-65 years who had recovered from COVID-19. This sequence joins TRBV7-2 and TRBJ1-1; D is unclear. The sequenced sample was PBMCs or T cells enriched from blood (not recorded which). CDR3: CASSSAPNTEAFF. The DNA for the CDR3 is TGTGCCAGCAGCTCTGCGCCGAACACTGAAGCTTTCTTT.